The 10 T cell receptor beta chains listed next were all sequenced from one sample in a study of T cells in Graves' hyperthyroidism and ophthalmopathy. The investigators amplified TCR beta CDR3 regions from RNA transcripts. During a first-round RT-PCR of the TCR CDR3, the HTBI primer set was used. TCRdb re-called the multiplex PCR reads with MiXCR, one entry per CDR3 protein. Of fewer than 350,000 distinct CDR3 sequences in the sample, roughly 15% are singletons; the top ten hold 7.8%. The material sequenced was blood. The receptors were sampled from a woman in her 30s with Graves' hyperthyroidism that later progressed to Graves' ophthalmopathy.

This clonotype was picked up one time. A clone one base away is much larger, so this may be a read error. This CDR3 is missing its conserved last phenylalanine or tryptophan, likely due to a read error. The genes are TRBV4-3 and TRBJ2-1; tentative D call: TRBD1 (5 bases). The DNA end is a closer match to TRBJ2-7, so the J assignment may be wrong. The CDR3 has 13 residues. In germline, CDR1 is LGHNA, CDR2 YSLEER. Written as DNA, the CDR3 is TGCGCCAGCAGCCGAGGAGACAGCTATGAGCAGTACCTC. Protein sequence: CASSRGDSYEQYL.

This clonotype came up a few times. This chain uses TRBV20-1 with TRBJ2-2, with TRBD2 identical over 12 bases. Germline lookup yields CDR1 DFQATT and CDR2 SNEGSKA (reference sequence). The CDR3 spans 16 residues. With V trimmed by 6 bases and J by 0 bases, 5 bases remained unmatched. The CDR3 here is CSATWTSGANTGELFF. Here the CDR3 DNA reads TGCAGTGCAACGTGGACTAGCGGGGCGAACACCGGGGAGCTGTTTTTT.

This sequence joins TRBV19 and TRBJ2-5; D is unclear. The CDR3 length is 12 residues. Trimming left V 5 bases short and J 5 bases short, with 9 bases between. Per the germline V gene, CDR1 is LNHDA and CDR2 is SQIVND (reference sequence). CDR3 region: CASSSAEETQYF. In DNA form, the CDR3 reads TGTGCCAGTAGTTCGGCGGAGGAGACCCAGTACTTC.

There are many counts of this clonotype. Here the CDR3 reads CASVRGRAQHF. The CDR3 region has the DNA TGCGCCAGTGTGAGGGGGAGGGCCCAGCATTTT. This chain uses TRBV5-1 with TRBJ1-5; D may be TRBD1 (6 bases). Per the germline V gene, CDR1 is SGHRS and CDR2 is YFSETQ. V was cut by 8 bases and J by 11 bases, with 14 bases left in between. The CDR3 runs 11 residues.

This clonotype appeared a few times. The chain carries TRBV15 and TRBJ2-2; D is unclear. Trimming shortened V by 7 bases and J by 3 bases, and 6 bases separated the two germline ends. Germline CDR1 is LNHNV and CDR2 is YYDKDF (reference sequence). This CDR3 region has 12 residues. Written as DNA, the CDR3 is TGTGCCACCAACACCGACACCGGGGAGCTGTTTTTT. Amino acids: CATNTDTGELFF.

This clonotype has ten or more counts. J is TRBJ2-1 and V is TRBV12-3 or TRBV12-4; D is perhaps TRBD2 (5 bases). The CDR3 spans 13 residues. Trimming took 7 bases from V and 8 from J, leaving 15 bases between them. The CDR3 region is CASTLGGSHEQFF. CDR3 bases: TGTGCCAGCACTTTGGGTGGGAGTCATGAGCAGTTCTTC.

This clonotype was observed a few times. The CDR3 loop reads CASSVGASGSYEQYF. The CDR3 region has the DNA TGTGCCAGCAGCGTAGGGGCTAGCGGGAGTTACGAGCAGTACTTC. This rearrangement joins TRBV9 to TRBJ2-7; TRBD2 matches 10 bases. J was trimmed by 4 bases and V by 0 bases; bases with no gene match: 4. CDR1 and CDR2 (germline): SGDLS, YYNGEE. The length of the CDR3 is 15 residues.

This clonotype came up a few times. The chain links TRBV5-1 to TRBJ2-2; D gene ambiguous. CDR1 is SGHRS and CDR2 is YFSETQ in the germline V gene. The CDR3 has 12 residues. Between the trimmed V and J ends, which lost 2 bases and 7 bases, there was a span of 6 bases. The CDR3 here is CASSFWNGELFF. DNA of the CDR3: TGCGCCAGCAGCTTTTGGAACGGGGAGCTGTTTTTT. The variable domain in full, completed from reference TRBV5-1 and TRBJ2-2, reads KAGVTQTPRYLIKTRGQQVTLSCSPISGHRSVSWYQQTPGQGLQFLFEYFSETQRNKGNFPGRFSGRQFSNSRSEMNVSTLELGDSALYLCASSFWNGELFFGEGSRLTVL.

This clonotype has a count of ten or more. The chain couples TRBV6-1 to TRBJ1-2; D not resolved. Germline values: CDR1 MNHNS, CDR2 SASEGT. The V end was cut by 2 bases, the J end by 4 bases, with 11 bases between. The CDR3 extends over 14 amino acids. The CDR3 coding sequence is TGTGCCAGCAGTGAAATCAGCCTCCCCTATGGCTACACCTTC. Amino acid sequence: CASSEISLPYGYTF.

V gene TRBV2 combines with J gene TRBJ1-1, with a possible D match to TRBD1 (6 bases). Between the trimmed V and J ends, which lost 7 bases and 5 bases, there was a span of 17 bases. Germline loops: CDR1 SNHLY, CDR2 FYNNEI. This CDR3 is built from 14 residues. The CDR3 reads CASKTVRGGTEAFF. The CDR3 DNA is TGTGCCAGCAAAACAGTCAGGGGTGGGACTGAAGCTTTCTTT.